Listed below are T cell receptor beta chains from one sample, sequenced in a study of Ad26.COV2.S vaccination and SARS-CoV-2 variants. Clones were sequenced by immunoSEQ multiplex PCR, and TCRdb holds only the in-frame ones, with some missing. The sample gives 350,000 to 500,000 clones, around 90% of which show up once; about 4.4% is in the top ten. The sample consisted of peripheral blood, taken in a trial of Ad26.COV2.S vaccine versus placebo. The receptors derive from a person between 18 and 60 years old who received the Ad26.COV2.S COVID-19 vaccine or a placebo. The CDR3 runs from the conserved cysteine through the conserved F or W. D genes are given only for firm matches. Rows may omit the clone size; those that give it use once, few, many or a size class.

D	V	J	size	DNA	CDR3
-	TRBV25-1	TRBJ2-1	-	TGTGCCAGCGGCGCGGACATTTACAATGAGCAGTTCTTC	CASGADIYNEQFF
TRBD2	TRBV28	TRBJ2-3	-	TGTGCCACCAAAGAGGCGGGAGGCCGAAGGGATACGCAGTATTTT	CATKEAGGRRDTQYF
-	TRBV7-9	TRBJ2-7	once	TGTGCCAGCAGCTACAGGGGTTCGGGACTAGTCCACGAGCAGTACTTC	CASSYRGSGLVHEQYF
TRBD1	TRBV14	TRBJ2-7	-	TGTGCCAGCAGCCACCCACAGGGGGCGCGCTACGAGCAGTACTTC	CASSHPQGARYEQYF
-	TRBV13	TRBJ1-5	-	TGTGCCAGCAGTAAGGCGGGGGCCTACAATCAGCCCCAGCATTTT	CASSKAGAYNQPQHF
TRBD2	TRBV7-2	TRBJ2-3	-	TGTGCCAGCAGCTTAGTCGGGACTAGCGGCACAGATACGCAGTATTTT	CASSLVGTSGTDTQYF
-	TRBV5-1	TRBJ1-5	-	TGCGCCAGCACCTTTTACCCTGGACTCTTATATAGCAATCAGCCCCAGCATTTT	CASTFYPGLLYSNQPQHF
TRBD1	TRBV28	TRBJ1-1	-	TGTGCCAGCAGTTTTCTCGGGACAGGGAACACTGAAGCTTTCTTT	CASSFLGTGNTEAFF
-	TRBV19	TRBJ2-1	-	TGTGCCAGTAGTACCCGCCGGGACTTAAGCCACAATGAGCAGTTCTTC	CASSTRRDLSHNEQFF
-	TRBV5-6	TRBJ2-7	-	TGTGCCAGCAGCTTCTGGGGACTGTCATACGAGCAGTACTTC	CASSFWGLSYEQYF
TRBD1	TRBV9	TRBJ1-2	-	TGTGCCAGCAGCGTAGATGACAGGGCGGTGGGTGGCTACACCTTC	CASSVDDRAVGGYTF
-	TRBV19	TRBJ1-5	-	TGTGCCAGTAGTATGATGGGCAATCAGCCCCAGCATTTT	CASSMMGNQPQHF